The 25 T cell receptor beta chains presented below share a single source sample, sequenced in a study of CD8+CD57+ T cells in acquired aplastic anemia. Sequenced patients had shown CD8+CD57+ cell expansion by flow cytometry. The TCR beta profiling, which covered VDJ combination and CDR3 sequence, was carried out using genomic DNA as the template. One entry per CDR3 protein, called by TCRdb with MiXCR from the reads. Of over 150,000 distinct CDR3 sequences listed, less than 50% are singletons. Material: sorted CD4+, CD8+, or CD8+CD57+ T cells (not recorded which) from PBMCs. Source of these receptors: a human donor with aplastic anemia.

J is TRBJ1-1 and V is TRBV7-9; TRBD1 is a possible D gene (6 bases). There are 14 residues in the CDR3. V lost 7 bases to trimming and J lost 5 bases, with 17 bases between them. Germline CDR1 SEHNR, CDR2 FQNEAQ (reference sequence). In DNA, the CDR3 is TGTGCCAGCACCGAACAGGGCGGGGGGACTGAAGCTTTCTTT. It yields the protein CASTEQGGGTEAFF.

This clonotype has at least ten counts. The chain couples TRBV15 to TRBJ2-7, with D possibly matching TRBD2 (5 bases). Germline V lookup: CDR1 LNHNV, CDR2 YYDKDF (reference sequence). Trimming pared 0 bases from V and 2 bases from J, leaving 8 bases between. The CDR3 is 14 residues long. CDR3 nucleotides: TGTGCCACCAGCAGAGAGGCGGGCCCCTACGAGCAGTACTTC. Amino acid sequence: CATSREAGPYEQYF.

In this sample, this clonotype turned up many times. The rearrangement joins TRBV5-8 to TRBJ1-5; maybe TRBD1 (6 bases). The CDR3 is 14 amino acids. CDR1 is SGHTS, CDR2 YDEGEE, per germline. V gave up 4 bases and J gave up 2 bases, with 10 bases separating them. Written as DNA, the CDR3 is TGTGCCAGCAGCCGACGACAGGGCAATCAGCCCCAGCATTTT. Translating it yields CASSRRQGNQPQHF.

This clonotype was detected once. The chain uses TRBV10-1 and TRBJ1-6; D unresolved. The germline CDR1 and CDR2 sequences are WNHNN and SYGVQD (reference sequence). Trimming stripped 6 bases from V and 5 bases from J, with 11 bases between. CDR3 size: 14 residues. As DNA, the CDR3 is TGCGCCAGCAGCGATCTACTAAATAATTCACCCCTCCACTTT. Its translation is CASSDLLNNSPLHF.

The J gene is TRBJ1-2, the V gene TRBV2; no clear D gene. V was shortened by 2 bases and J by 0 bases, with 10 bases between the two germline ends. CDR3 length equals 15 residues. Germline values: CDR1 SNHLY, CDR2 FYNNEI. The CDR3 loop reads CASSESGTPNYGYTF. CDR3 nucleotide sequence: TGTGCCAGCAGTGAATCAGGTACTCCTAACTATGGCTACACCTTC.

Only a few counts were recorded for this clonotype. J is TRBJ1-2 and V is TRBV20-1; the match to TRBD1 covers 11 bases. CDR1 and CDR2 (germline): DFQATT, SNEGSKA (reference sequence). CDR3 length: 14 amino acids. V lost 2 bases to trimming and J lost 5 bases; unmatched junction nucleotides: 4. CDR3 amino acids: CSARRTGGAYGYTF. In nucleotides, the CDR3 is TGCAGTGCTAGACGGACAGGGGGCGCTTATGGCTACACCTTC.

The rearrangement joins TRBV3-1 to TRBJ1-1; perhaps TRBD1 as D (6 bases). CDR3 length: 14 amino acids. Germline-derived CDR1 and CDR2 are LGHDT and YNNKEL (reference sequence). Trimming took 3 bases from V and 3 from J, leaving 11 bases between them. The chain's CDR3 is CASSHRGRYTEAFF. The CDR3 DNA reads as TGTGCCAGCAGCCACAGGGGTAGGTACACTGAAGCTTTCTTT.

On this clonotype itself: This may be a read error: a much more frequent sequence differs by one nucleotide. V usage is TRBV11-2 and J usage is TRBJ2-7, with unresolved D. In germline, CDR1 is SGHAT, CDR2 FQNNGV. The CDR3 totals 15 residues. CDR3 region: CASSLDLGRSYERYF. The CDR3, as DNA: TGTGCCAGCAGCTTAGATTTAGGACGGAGCTACGAGCGGTACTTC.

This clonotype was recorded many times. The V gene is TRBV19, the J gene TRBJ2-1, with D possibly being TRBD2 (7 bases). This CDR3 has 17 residues. V dropped 6 bases and J dropped 0 bases, with 18 bases sitting between them. Germline values: CDR1 LNHDA, CDR2 SQIVND (reference sequence). CDR3 in DNA: TGTGCCAGTAGCGATTCCGAGGGGGGGCCCTCCTACAATGAGCAGTTCTTC. As protein: CASSDSEGGPSYNEQFF.

The table lists this clonotype with a few counts. Being one base from a much bigger clone, this may be a read error. V gene TRBV20-1 combines with J gene TRBJ1-3, with D perhaps TRBD1 (6 bases). This CDR3 has 17 residues. The V gene's germline CDR1 is DFQATT and CDR2 SNEGSKA (reference sequence). Trimming left V 3 bases short and J 2 bases short, with 20 bases between. The CDR3 nucleotides read TGCAGTGCTAGTGCCCCTTCGACAGGTCTTGCTGGAAACACCATATATTTT. As protein: CSASAPSTGLAGNTIYF.

The chain couples TRBV5-4 to TRBJ2-3; D possibly corresponds to TRBD2 (7 bases). Trimming took off 2 bases at V and 2 bases at J, with 15 bases between the two ends. CDR3 length: 16 amino acids. In germline, CDR1 is SGHNT, CDR2 YYREEE (reference sequence). The CDR3 region is CASSFRAGAPTDTQYF. The CDR3 DNA reads TGTGCCAGCAGCTTCCGCGCGGGGGCCCCCACAGATACGCAGTATTTT.

CDR3 nucleotide sequence: TGTGCCATCAGTGATAGCGGGTCAAACACCGGGGAGCTGTTTTTT. This gives the protein CAISDSGSNTGELFF. The chain is built from TRBV10-3 and TRBJ2-2, with TRBD2 matching 7 bases. CDR3 size: 15 residues. V shed 3 bases and J 2 bases; nucleotides not matched to a gene: 3. Germline-derived CDR1 and CDR2 are ENHRY and SYGVKD.

This clonotype appeared a few times. V gene TRBV6-1 combines with J gene TRBJ2-7, with TRBD1 matching over 7 bases. Germline lookup yields CDR1 MNHNS and CDR2 SASEGT. CDR3 length: 18 residues. J was trimmed by 0 bases and V by 0 bases; bases with no gene match: 11. CDR3: CASSEALHFGTVSYEQYF. CDR3 nucleotide sequence: TGTGCCAGCAGTGAAGCGCTTCACTTCGGGACAGTCTCCTACGAGCAGTACTTC.

This clonotype was observed many times. The rearrangement uses TRBV5-1 and TRBJ2-1; TRBD2 aligns across 8 bases. The CDR3 is made up of 16 amino acids. CDR1 is SGHRS and CDR2 is YFSETQ in the germline V gene. V shed 4 bases and J 8 bases; nucleotides not matched to a gene: 14. DNA for the CDR3: TGCGCCAGCAGCCCGGAGATGCGGGGGGCAAGCGATGAGCAGTTCTTC. This encodes CASSPEMRGASDEQFF.

V and J are TRBV7-9 and TRBJ2-3; the D is unclear. The CDR3 is 13 residues long. Per the germline V gene, CDR1 is SEHNR and CDR2 is FQNEAQ (reference sequence). Trimming took off 3 bases at V and 3 bases at J, with 7 bases between the two ends. The CDR3: CASSFTETDTQYF. The CDR3 DNA reads as TGTGCCAGCAGCTTTACCGAGACAGATACGCAGTATTTT.

The chain recombines TRBV20-1 with TRBJ2-3; D call uncertain. This CDR3 spans 12 amino acids. From germline, CDR1 is DFQATT and CDR2 SNEGSKA (reference sequence). V lost 4 bases, J lost 6 bases, and 11 bases lay in between. The CDR3 coding sequence is TGCAGTGCTAAACCTCACTGGGATACGCAGTATTTT. Translated: CSAKPHWDTQYF.

On this clonotype: Possible read error: a much larger clone is one base away. The chain recombines TRBV6-1 with TRBJ2-1, with D possibly being TRBD1 or TRBD2 (5 bases each). CDR3 length: 12 amino acids. Germline-derived CDR1 and CDR2 are MNHNS and SASEGT. CDR3 sequence: CAGRFRDREQFF. DNA of the CDR3: TGTGCCGGCAGGTTCCGGGACCGTGAGCAGTTCTTC.

The CDR3, as DNA: TGTGCCAGCGAAGACAGGGGGCGGACTAATGAAAAACTGTTTTTT. As protein: CASEDRGRTNEKLFF. The chain is built from TRBV6-1 and TRBJ1-4; 10 bases agree with TRBD1. Looked up from germline, CDR1 is MNHNS and CDR2 is SASEGT. The junction had 5 bases not matched to a gene; V was cut back by 8 bases and J by 2 bases. CDR3 length: 15 residues.

The rearrangement uses TRBV11-1 and TRBJ1-1; TRBD1 aligns across 8 bases. After removal of 1 base from V and 4 bases from J, the junction contained 8 bases not matched to a gene. The germline V gene has CDR1 SGHAT and CDR2 FQDESV (reference sequence). The length of the CDR3 is 16 residues. The CDR3 is CASSLGFQGAFTEAFF. The DNA of the CDR3 is TGTGCCAGCAGCTTAGGATTCCAGGGGGCGTTCACTGAAGCTTTCTTT.

The chain has TRBV12-5 and TRBJ1-6; D might be TRBD1 (6 bases). The V end lost 5 bases, the J end lost 10 bases, and 15 bases lay between the germline ends. Germline values: CDR1 LGHNT, CDR2 FRNRAP. The CDR3 is 14 amino acids. The CDR3 spells CASGLLPGGSPLHF. In nucleotides, the CDR3 is TGTGCTAGTGGTCTCCTCCCGGGGGGCTCACCCCTCCACTTT.

This rearrangement joins TRBV2 to TRBJ1-5; 7 nucleotides line up with TRBD1. Looked up from germline, CDR1 is SNHLY and CDR2 is FYNNEI. V trimming: 6 bases; J trimming: 6 bases; junction bases outside the gene matches: 5. The CDR3 sequence is 13 residues long. The CDR3 reads CASSKTGIQPQHF. The CDR3 DNA is TGTGCCAGCAGCAAGACAGGGATTCAGCCCCAGCATTTT.

A note on this clonotype: Because the CDR3 is missing its conserved closing phenylalanine or tryptophan, this is likely a read error. The limits of the CDR3 on the DNA are not certain, so only TCRdb's listed CDR3 is given. V is TRBV10-3 and J is TRBJ2-5; the D call of TRBD1 is as the table states it, not checked on the DNA. Looked up from germline, CDR1 is ENHRY and CDR2 is SYGVKD. Counting both end residues, the CDR3 totals 9 amino acids. The CDR3 protein is CAIKGTPNT.

This clonotype occurred many times. This rearrangement joins TRBV14 to TRBJ1-1; TRBD1 matches at 8 bases. The CDR3 totals 15 residues. Germline V CDR1 and CDR2: SGHDN, FVKESK. V was clipped by 2 bases and J by 5 bases; unmatched bases: 7. CDR3: CASSQLKTGGTEAFF. DNA of the CDR3: TGTGCCAGCAGCCAACTCAAAACAGGGGGGACTGAAGCTTTCTTT.

This clonotype was counted many times. The chain combines TRBV12-3 or TRBV12-4 with TRBJ1-5; weak D call: TRBD1 (5 bases). The CDR3 has 16 amino acids. Between the trimmed V and J ends, which lost 5 bases and 0 bases, there was a span of 14 bases. CDR3 DNA: TGTGCCAGCAGTCCCAGGGTGGACTATAGCAATCAGCCCCAGCATTTT. Translating it yields CASSPRVDYSNQPQHF.

In DNA, the CDR3 is TGTGCCACCGTGCCACTTGGGGGTACGCAGTATTTT. As protein: CATVPLGGTQYF. The chain joins TRBV2 to TRBJ2-3; either TRBD1 or TRBD2 may fit D (5 bases each). V lost 10 bases, J lost 8 bases, and 16 bases lay in between. This CDR3 is 12 amino acids long. Germline assignment: CDR1 SNHLY and CDR2 FYNNEI.